The clone carrying this TCR beta chain was recorded at least ten times. Its antigen is undetermined. These data are taken from a study of CD8+CD57+ T cells in acquired aplastic anemia. For the study at large: The mean DNA yield obtained from sorted CD4+ and CD8+ cells came to roughly 3 ug. General study findings and limits: The number of CD8+ CDR3 sequences shared by patients and controls was roughly 30.

Patients who underwent sequencing had shown CD8+CD57+ cell expansion by flow cytometry. Severe acquired aplastic anemia was present in all patients. Each patient gave a blood sample that was collected before any therapy had been received. For CDR3 and TCR beta VDJ profiling, genomic DNA was the template used. TCRdb used MiXCR to reprocess the reads, holding one entry per CDR3 protein. The table records just over 150,000 distinct CDR3 sequences, roughly 48% of them present only once. The source of this sequence is a human donor with aplastic anemia. The sequenced material came from sorted CD4+, CD8+, or CD8+CD57+ T cells (not recorded which) from PBMCs.

The CDR3 nucleotides are TGCGCCAGCTTACGGTCATTCCGATATGGCTACACCTTC. Amino acids: CASLRSFRYGYTF. The chain is built from TRBV10-2 and TRBJ1-2, with D hard to call. Germline loops: CDR1 WSHSY, CDR2 SAAADI. The germline V and J ends were trimmed by 8 bases and 5 bases, with 15 bases remaining between them. The CDR3 spans 13 residues.